These T cell receptor beta chains were read from a single sample in a study of blood T cell repertoires in COVID-19. Assay: immunoSEQ multiplex PCR; the TCRdb copy retains only in-frame clones and omits some. Here the sample spans 190,000 or so clones, roughly four fifths being singletons. The sequencing input was PBMCs or T cells enriched from blood (not recorded which). These receptors all come from a man aged 40-49 years who had recovered from COVID-19. CDR3s include the opening cysteine and the closing phenylalanine or tryptophan. A D gene is named only where the DNA matches it firmly. A row's size may be missing; if present it is once, few, many or a size class.

V gene,D gene,J gene,clone size,CDR3 DNA,CDR3 protein
TRBV12-3/TRBV12-4,-,TRBJ2-7,-,TGTGCCAGCAGTTCTTATGAGAACGAGCAGTACTTC,CASSSYENEQYF
TRBV6-5,TRBD1,TRBJ1-6,-,TGTGCCAGCAGCCGACAGGGATTGGGTGATTCACCCCTCCACTTT,CASSRQGLGDSPLHF
TRBV18,TRBD2,TRBJ2-3,-,TGTGCCAGCTCACCGGCTAGCGGGAGGGTCGCAGATACGCAGTATTTT,CASSPASGRVADTQYF
TRBV19,TRBD1,TRBJ2-1,-,TGTGCCAGTAGTAAGACAGGGGGAGTGATCAATGAGCAGTTCTTC,CASSKTGGVINEQFF
TRBV13,-,TRBJ1-1,-,TGTGCCAGCAGCCTTGAAGGACGGGAAGTGATGAACACTGAAGCTTTCTTT,CASSLEGREVMNTEAFF
TRBV20-1,-,TRBJ2-5,-,TGCAGTGCTACTCAAGAGACCCAGTACTTC,CSATQETQYF
TRBV4-3,-,TRBJ1-1,-,TGCGCCAGCAGCCACTACCCCGGGGAGAACACTGAAGCTTTCTTT,CASSHYPGENTEAFF
TRBV10-3,-,TRBJ2-3,-,TGTGCCATCAGTGAGTCGACTCTCGGGGGGCCCACAGATACGCAGTATTTT,CAISESTLGGPTDTQYF
TRBV7-2,TRBD1,TRBJ2-2,-,TGTGCCAGCAGCTACAGGGGGCTGACCGGGGAGCTGTTTTTT,CASSYRGLTGELFF
TRBV4-2,TRBD2,TRBJ2-3,-,TGTGCCAGCAGCCAAGAAGCGGGAGGGCCCGGTACGCAGTATTTT,CASSQEAGGPGTQYF
TRBV4-3,-,TRBJ1-2,few,TGCGCCAGCAGTCGACGCGGGGGCATCGACTATGGCTACACCTTC,CASSRRGGIDYGYTF
TRBV7-2,-,TRBJ2-5,-,TGTGCCAGCAGCTTTCATAGCGGCCAGGAGGGGGAGACCCAGTACTTC,CASSFHSGQEGETQYF
TRBV10-2,-,TRBJ1-6,-,TGCGCCAGCAGTGAGGGCTCACCCCTCCACTTT,CASSEGSPLHF
TRBV7-9,TRBD2,TRBJ2-2,-,TGTGCCAGCAGCAGTACCGGGACTACGAACACCGGGGAGCTGTTTTTT,CASSSTGTTNTGELFF
TRBV7-2,TRBD2,TRBJ2-2,once,TGTGCCAGCAGCCGCGGACTAGCGGGAGTCGGGGAGCTGTTTTTT,CASSRGLAGVGELFF
TRBV6-5,-,TRBJ2-5,-,TGTGCCAGCAGCCGCGGGGCCCTGGAGACCCAGTACTTC,CASSRGALETQYF
TRBV28,-,TRBJ2-2,-,TGTGCCAGCAGTTCCGGACAGTTTACCGGGGAGCTGTTTTTT,CASSSGQFTGELFF
TRBV4-2,-,TRBJ2-2,-,TGTGCCAGCAGCCAAGAAGGAGGGGCCAGCACCGGGGAGCTGTTTTTT,CASSQEGGASTGELFF